This T cell receptor (beta chain) was obtained from a study of response to subunit inactivated influenza vaccine. General study results and limits: The authors suggested that few new T cells are recruited per seasonal influenza vaccination.

Each CDR3 protein gets one entry after TCRdb re-called the RT-PCR reads with MiXCR. This sample has 700,000 to 800,000 distinct CDR3 sequences, with less than 20% found just once. V shed 5 bases, J shed 2 bases, and the junction held 5 bases outside the gene matches. The CDR3 has 15 amino acids. Germline V CDR1 and CDR2: SGHAT, FQNNGV. Note on this clonotype: Its target is unknown.

The sequence derives from a man over 45 who received an inactivated influenza vaccine. The V and J genes are TRBV11-2 and TRBJ2-3, with TRBD2 matching 9 bases. Source: PBMCs from blood, taken about 5 days after vaccination. In nucleotides, the CDR3 is TGTGCCAGCAGCCGACTAGCGGAGAACACAGATACGCAGTATTTT. This codes for CASSRLAENTDTQYF. Together with reference TRBV11-2 and TRBJ2-3, the CDR3 gives the full variable domain: EAGVAQSPRYKIIEKRQSVAFWCNPISGHATLYWYQQILGQGPKLLIQFQNNGVVDDSQLPKDRFSAERLKGVDSTLKIQPAKLEDSAVYLCASSRLAENTDTQYFGPGTRLTVL.